This TCR beta chain was retrieved from a study of shared clonotypes between healthy human individuals. The sorted-subset replicate PCRs were given about 200 ng DNA, which is about 29,000 T cell genomes. As originally analysed: Because ImmunoSEQ provided only junction sequences with no quality scores, the filtering differed. TCRdb's copy holds only in-frame clones and misses some; the assay was immunoSEQ multiplex PCR. From that table come the V and J calls and clone size; the DNA was used to work out D and trimming. The data hold nearly 1 million clones, with less than 85% observed a single time. Partitioning of CD4+ cells yielded a CD45RA+ naive subset and a CD45RA-negative memory subset. This clone was found a few times. Its antigen is not known. Study conclusions and caveats: Measured sharing among donors was expected to vary with sequencing depth.

J was trimmed by 4 bases and V by 4 bases; bases with no gene match: 7. From germline, CDR1 is LGHNA and CDR2 YNFKEQ. The CDR3 has 15 residues. The chain couples TRBV4-2 to TRBJ2-3, with TRBD2 matching over 8 bases. The TCR was taken from a man aged 18 to 30 in good health. The sequencing input was memory CD4+ T cells sorted from blood. As to subset: CD45RA-negative fraction. The CDR3 region has the DNA TGTGCCAGCAGCCTCTCTATCGGGGGGGCAGATACGCAGTATTTT. This sequence encodes CASSLSIGGADTQYF.